The rows below give T cell receptor beta chains drawn from one sample of a study of blood T cell repertoires in COVID-19. The repertoire was sequenced with immunoSEQ multiplex PCR; TCRdb's copy has only in-frame clones and lacks some. The sample lists roughly 160,000 clones, about nine tenths seen once, with roughly 5% in the top ten. The sample consisted of peripheral blood. The receptors were sampled from a man between 18 and 35 years old with COVID-19, enrolled during active disease. The CDR3 runs from the conserved cysteine through the conserved F or W. Each record gives: D gene, clone size, J gene, V gene, CDR3 protein, CDR3 DNA. The D gene is left open where the match is weak. Some rows have no size entry. The others give once, few or many, or a class for an expanded clone.

>TRBD2|-|TRBJ2-2|TRBV7-8
CASSVGLAAYTGELFF
TGTGCCAGCAGCGTGGGACTAGCGGCCTACACCGGGGAGCTGTTTTTT
>TRBD1|-|TRBJ2-5|TRBV29-1
CSVEKVAGTGGFVATQYF
TGCAGCGTTGAAAAAGTGGCGGGGACAGGGGGCTTTGTAGCGACCCAGTACTTC
>-|-|TRBJ1-2|TRBV7-8
CASSLVGGAANYGYTF
TGTGCCAGCAGCTTAGTGGGGGGGGCCGCTAACTATGGCTACACCTTC
>-|-|TRBJ2-2|TRBV4-3
CASSQAAGLSGELFF
TGCGCCAGCAGCCAAGCGGCAGGGTTGTCCGGGGAGCTGTTTTTT
>-|-|TRBJ2-6|TRBV6-4
CASSTPGEWAGANVLTF
TGTGCCAGCAGCACCCCCGGGGAATGGGCTGGGGCCAACGTCCTGACTTTC
>-|-|TRBJ2-1|TRBV28
CASSLLRWNEQFF
TGTGCCAGCAGTTTATTGAGATGGAATGAGCAGTTCTTC
>-|once|TRBJ2-7|TRBV7-8
CASSLLYEQYF
TGTGCCAGCAGCCTCCTCTACGAGCAGTACTTC
>-|once|TRBJ2-3|TRBV19
CASSMWTGTDTQYF
TGTGCCAGTAGTATGTGGACAGGCACAGATACGCAGTATTTT
>-|-|TRBJ2-1|TRBV27
CASSLSRNPYNEQFF
TGTGCCAGCAGTTTAAGCAGGAATCCTTACAATGAGCAGTTCTTC
>-|-|TRBJ2-7|TRBV4-1
CASSQAPRVEEQYF
TGCGCCAGCAGCCAAGCCCCGAGGGTTGAAGAGCAGTACTTC
>-|-|TRBJ2-1|TRBV6-5
CASSYAGSSYNEQFF
TGTGCCAGCAGTTACGCGGGTAGCTCCTACAATGAGCAGTTCTTC
>-|-|TRBJ1-2|TRBV28
CASSLVPSDNYGYTF
TGTGCCAGCAGTTTAGTCCCCAGCGATAACTATGGCTACACCTTC
>TRBD2|once|TRBJ2-1|TRBV3-1/TRBV3-2
CASSPGLAGTRILDEQFF
TGTGCCAGCAGCCCTGGACTAGCGGGAACCAGAATACTAGATGAGCAGTTCTTC
>-|-|TRBJ2-1|TRBV15
CATSSPEAQFF
TGTGCCACCAGCAGTCCGGAGGCCCAGTTCTTC
>-|-|TRBJ1-3|TRBV7-9
CALESGNTIYF
TGTGCTCTCGAGTCTGGAAACACCATATATTTT
>-|-|TRBJ1-1|TRBV5-5
CASSSDRWNTEAFF
TGTGCCAGCAGCTCTGATCGGTGGAACACTGAAGCTTTCTTT
>-|-|TRBJ1-2|TRBV6-2/TRBV6-3
CASSPLLREGYTF
TGTGCCAGCAGCCCCCTACTACGGGAGGGCTACACCTTC
>TRBD2|-|TRBJ2-3|TRBV13
CASSPTRLAGSTDTQYF
TGTGCCAGCAGCCCGACCCGACTAGCGGGGAGCACAGATACGCAGTATTTT
>-|-|TRBJ1-2|TRBV24-1
CATSDILSKPNYGYTF
TGTGCCACCAGTGATATCCTCTCTAAGCCCAACTATGGCTACACCTTC
>-|-|TRBJ2-7|TRBV21-1
CATSPSGGHYEQYF
TGTGCCACCAGCCCGAGCGGGGGCCACTACGAGCAGTACTTC
>-|-|TRBJ1-4|TRBV27
CASSFELSGAGPRIRTNEKLFF
TGTGCCAGCAGCTTCGAACTATCAGGCGCGGGCCCCCGTATCAGAACTAATGAAAAACTGTTTTTT
>-|-|TRBJ1-1|TRBV3-1/TRBV3-2
CASWGGDGTEAFF
TGTGCCAGCTGGGGGGGGGATGGCACTGAAGCTTTCTTT
>TRBD1|-|TRBJ1-5|TRBV18
CASSQDRARNQPQHF
TGTGCCAGCTCACAGGACAGGGCCCGCAATCAGCCCCAGCATTTT
>-|-|TRBJ1-2|TRBV6-5
CASSYSLSRGYTF
TGTGCCAGCAGTTACTCGTTGAGCCGTGGCTACACCTTC
>TRBD1|-|TRBJ2-7|TRBV14
CASSLYRGSGEQYF
TGTGCCAGCAGCCTTTACAGGGGATCGGGCGAGCAGTACTTC
>TRBD1|few|TRBJ1-2|TRBV5-1
CASSLRTGSPNYGYTF
TGCGCCAGCAGCTTACGGACAGGATCACCTAACTATGGCTACACCTTC
>-|-|TRBJ1-2|TRBV6-5
CASSYGRANGYTF
TGTGCCAGCAGTTACGGCAGGGCGAATGGCTACACCTTC
>-|-|TRBJ2-7|TRBV4-2
CASSQDLDRGEQYF
TGTGCCAGCAGCCAAGATCTTGACCGGGGCGAGCAGTACTTC
>TRBD2|-|TRBJ2-1|TRBV29-1
CSVEPSGSFSQNEQFF
TGCAGCGTTGAACCTAGCGGGAGTTTTTCGCAGAATGAGCAGTTCTTC
>-|-|TRBJ2-7|TRBV11-2
CASSLGTGSRYEQYF
TGTGCCAGCAGCTTAGGTACAGGGTCTCGCTACGAGCAGTACTTC
>-|once|TRBJ2-1|TRBV4-1
CASSQIGNEQFF
TGCGCCAGCAGCCAGATCGGCAATGAGCAGTTCTTC
>-|-|TRBJ1-3|TRBV10-3
CAISESSSREGSGNTIYF
TGTGCCATCAGTGAGTCATCCAGTCGGGAAGGGTCGGGAAACACCATATATTTT
>TRBD1|few|TRBJ2-2|TRBV2
CAGGDRGLTGELFF
TGTGCCGGAGGGGACAGGGGGCTTACCGGGGAGCTGTTTTTT
>TRBD2|-|TRBJ2-1|TRBV28
CASGPGLAGANEQFF
TGTGCCAGCGGACCAGGACTAGCGGGAGCCAATGAGCAGTTCTTC
>TRBD1|-|TRBJ1-1|TRBV30
CAWRTSGGTEAFF
TGTGCCTGGAGGACCTCAGGGGGCACTGAAGCTTTCTTT
>-|-|TRBJ2-7|TRBV23-1
CASSHPTGSHYEQYF
TGCGCCAGCAGTCACCCCACAGGGTCTCACTACGAGCAGTACTTC
>TRBD2|-|TRBJ2-7|TRBV28
CASSLAGGPGEQYF
TGTGCCAGCAGCCTAGCGGGAGGGCCTGGAGAGCAGTACTTC
>TRBD2|-|TRBJ2-5|TRBV4-3
CASSQGSSGIVNRPETQYF
TGCGCCAGCAGCCAAGGCTCTAGCGGGATTGTCAACCGCCCTGAGACCCAGTACTTC